The 17 T cell receptor beta chains given below trace back to one sample, sequenced in a study of blood T cell repertoires in COVID-19. Here immunoSEQ multiplex PCR was the method, and the copy in TCRdb shows in-frame clones only, minus some. The sample yields 350,000 to 400,000 clones, 88% seen once. The sample comprised PBMCs or T cells enriched from blood (not recorded which). The receptor source for this set is a young woman who had recovered from COVID-19.

This chain connects TRBV5-8 to TRBJ1-1; the D gene is possibly TRBD1 (5 bases). This CDR3 region has 14 residues. V was shortened by 0 bases and J by 1 base, with 7 bases between the two germline ends. The germline CDR1 and CDR2 sequences are SGHTS and YDEGEE. In nucleotides, the CDR3 is TGTGCCAGCAGCTTGGACAGGCCGAACACTGAAGCTTTCTTT. Protein: CASSLDRPNTEAFF.

This chain connects TRBV5-5 to TRBJ2-2, with TRBD1 as a possible D gene (6 bases). The V end was cut by 6 bases, the J end by 1 base, with 13 bases between. The length of the CDR3 is 15 residues. From germline, CDR1 is SGHKS and CDR2 YYEKEE (reference sequence). The CDR3 nucleotides are TGTGCCAGCAACGACAGGCAAAAGAACACCGGGGAGCTGTTTTTT. It encodes CASNDRQKNTGELFF.

The chain employs TRBV2 and TRBJ2-1, with TRBD2 matching 9 bases. The germline CDR1 and CDR2 sequences are SNHLY and FYNNEI. The CDR3 contains 21 residues. The V segment lost 2 bases and the J segment 4 bases; nucleotides outside the gene matches: 21. The CDR3 sequence: CASSEPLRQVGTSPIYNEQFF. The DNA of the CDR3 is TGTGCCAGCAGTGAACCCCTTCGCCAGGTAGGGACTAGCCCGATTTACAATGAGCAGTTCTTC.

The chain employs TRBV5-4 and TRBJ2-6; TRBD1 might be the D (6 bases). This CDR3 is built from 16 residues. From germline, CDR1 is SGHNT and CDR2 YYREEE (reference sequence). V was trimmed by 2 bases and J by 4 bases, leaving 13 bases between them. CDR3 in amino acids: CASSLQGAIGANVLTF. The CDR3 DNA is TGTGCCAGCAGCTTACAGGGTGCGATCGGGGCCAACGTCCTGACTTTC.

V gene TRBV4-1 combines with J gene TRBJ2-5; TRBD2 might be the D (5 bases). This CDR3 spans 15 amino acids. Trimming took off 0 bases at V and 7 bases at J, with 15 bases between the two ends. The V gene's germline CDR1 is MGHRA and CDR2 YSYEKL. CDR3 DNA sequence: TGCGCCAGCAGCCAAGACCCCCCTCGGGCGGGGACCCAGTACTTC. This codes for CASSQDPPRAGTQYF.

The chain is built from TRBV29-1 and TRBJ2-7; 7 bases line up with TRBD1. Germline V gives CDR1 SQVTM, CDR2 ANQGSEA. Unmatched junction bases numbered 6, after V lost 7 bases and J lost 0 bases. This CDR3 spans 13 amino acids. CDR3 sequence (DNA): TGCAGCGCTCGAGGACAGGCCTCCTACGAGCAGTACTTC. Protein: CSARGQASYEQYF.

The gene calls are TRBV5-1 and TRBJ2-1; 11 bases are shared with TRBD2. J gave up 3 bases and V 5 bases, and 1 base lay outside the gene matches. The CDR3 spans 14 residues. Germline CDR1 is SGHRS and CDR2 is YFSETQ. The CDR3 DNA is TGCGCCAGCAGGACTAGCGGGGACTACAATGAGCAGTTCTTC. As protein: CASRTSGDYNEQFF. The full variable domain, its missing parts supplied by reference TRBV5-1 and TRBJ2-1, is KAGVTQTPRYLIKTRGQQVTLSCSPISGHRSVSWYQQTPGQGLQFLFEYFSETQRNKGNFPGRFSGRQFSNSRSEMNVSTLELGDSALYLCASRTSGDYNEQFFGPGTRLTVL.

The V gene is TRBV2, the J gene TRBJ1-1; TRBD1 aligns across 9 bases. Germline CDR1 SNHLY, CDR2 FYNNEI. The CDR3 extends over 14 amino acids. Trimming cost V 8 bases and J 4 bases; bases outside gene matches: 8. This CDR3 is CASSKDRGSTEAFF. The CDR3, as DNA: TGTGCCAGCTCCAAGGACAGGGGTAGCACTGAAGCTTTCTTT.

This clone was seen once. This chain's CDR3 is CASSLGLRQGGGGYGYTF. CDR3 DNA sequence: TGTGCCAGCAGCTTAGGCCTCCGACAGGGGGGAGGCGGCTATGGCTACACCTTC. The V gene is TRBV7-9, the J gene TRBJ1-2, with 9 bases lining up with TRBD1. CDR3 size: 18 residues. The germline CDR1 and CDR2 sequences are SEHNR and FQNEAQ (reference sequence). The V segment lost 1 base and the J segment 4 bases; nucleotides outside the gene matches: 13.

CDR3 residues: CASSYLDNSPLHF. The CDR3 DNA is TGTGCCAGCAGTTACCTCGATAATTCACCCCTCCACTTT. The rearrangement uses TRBV6-5 and TRBJ1-6; D remains ambiguous. V lost 2 bases to trimming and J lost 5 bases, with 4 bases between them. This CDR3 has 13 residues. Germline V gene sequence: CDR1 MNHEY, CDR2 SVGAGI.

This clone showed up just once. CDR3 protein: CASSRTGGIYNEQFF. The CDR3, as DNA: TGTGCCAGCAGCCGAACAGGGGGCATCTACAATGAGCAGTTCTTC. The gene calls are TRBV3-1 (or the pseudogene TRBV3-2) and TRBJ2-1; 9 bases are shared with TRBD1. The V segment lost 4 bases and the J segment 3 bases; nucleotides outside the gene matches: 4. The CDR3 length is 15 residues. The germline V gene has CDR1 LGHDT and CDR2 YNNKEL (reference sequence).

The gene calls are TRBV7-9 and TRBJ1-1, with 7 bases lining up with TRBD1. Germline V gene lookup returns CDR1 SEHNR and CDR2 FQNEAQ (reference sequence). The V segment lost 2 bases and the J segment 3 bases; nucleotides outside the gene matches: 15. The CDR3 extends over 18 amino acids. The CDR3 region has the DNA TGTGCCAGCAGCTTACCCGGGACAGTCAGGGTCGACGACACTGAAGCTTTCTTT. This sequence encodes CASSLPGTVRVDDTEAFF.

The rearrangement links TRBV6-2 or TRBV6-3 to TRBJ2-2; TRBD1 aligns across 8 bases. This CDR3 is built from 15 residues. Germline V gives CDR1 MNHEY, CDR2 SVGEGT. V gave up 3 bases and J gave up 3 bases; unmatched junction bases: 3. DNA for the CDR3: TGTGCCAGCAGTTATAGGGACAGGCACACCGGGGAGCTGTTTTTT. Translating gives CASSYRDRHTGELFF.

The CDR3 DNA sequence: TGTGCCAGCAGCTGGGGACACAACATTAACTATGGCTACACCTTC. Translation gives CASSWGHNINYGYTF. V gene TRBV5-6 combines with J gene TRBJ1-2; D might be TRBD1 (6 bases). CDR1 is SGHDT, CDR2 YYEEEE, per germline. The V and J ends lost 3 bases and 1 base respectively, with 13 bases between them. This CDR3 region has 15 residues.

This chain connects TRBV7-2 to TRBJ1-2; 9 bases fit TRBD1. This CDR3 spans 17 amino acids. The ends lost 1 base at V and 0 bases at J; junction bases unmatched: 6. Germline V gives CDR1 SGHTA, CDR2 FQGNSA. In nucleotides, the CDR3 is TGTGCCAGCAGCTTAGTCGGGACAGGGAGTTCTAACTATGGCTACACCTTC. Its translation is CASSLVGTGSSNYGYTF. Filled out from reference TRBV7-2 and TRBJ1-2, the complete variable domain reads GAGVSQSPSNKVTEKGKDVELRCDPISGHTALYWYRQSLGQGLEFLIYFQGNSAPDKSGLPSDRFSAERTGGSVSTLTIQRTQQEDSAVYLCASSLVGTGSSNYGYTFGSGTRLTVV.

The chain links TRBV4-1 to TRBJ1-2; no clear D. Between the trimmed V and J ends, which lost 1 base and 3 bases, there was a span of 9 bases. The CDR3 is 14 residues long. The germline CDR1 and CDR2 sequences are MGHRA and YSYEKL. The CDR3 sequence: CASSQGRGYYGYTF. Here the CDR3 DNA reads TGCGCCAGCAGCCAAGGACGGGGATACTATGGCTACACCTTC.

The V call is TRBV7-3, the J call TRBJ2-1; perhaps TRBD2 as D (5 bases). Germline V gene lookup returns CDR1 SGHTA and CDR2 FQGTGA. This CDR3 is 12 amino acids long. V dropped 3 bases and J dropped 9 bases, with 9 bases sitting between them. The CDR3 protein is CASSFAEGEQFF. The DNA for the CDR3 is TGTGCCAGCAGCTTTGCCGAGGGTGAGCAGTTCTTC.